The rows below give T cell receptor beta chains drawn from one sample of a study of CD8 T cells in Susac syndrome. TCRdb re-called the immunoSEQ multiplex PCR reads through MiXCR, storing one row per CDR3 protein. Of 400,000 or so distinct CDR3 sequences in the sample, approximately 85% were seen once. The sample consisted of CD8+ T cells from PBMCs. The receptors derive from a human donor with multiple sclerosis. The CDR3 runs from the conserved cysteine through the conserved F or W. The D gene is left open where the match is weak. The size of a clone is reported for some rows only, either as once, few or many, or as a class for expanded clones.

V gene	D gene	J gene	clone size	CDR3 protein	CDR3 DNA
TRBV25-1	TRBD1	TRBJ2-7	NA	CASSEYFPDRGHLGSYEQYF	TGTGCCAGCAGTGAATATTTTCCGGACAGGGGGCACCTTGGGTCCTACGAGCAGTACTTC
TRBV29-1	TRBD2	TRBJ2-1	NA	CSVEPTSALPYNEQFF	TGCAGCGTTGAGCCGACTAGCGCGCTACCCTACAATGAGCAGTTCTTC
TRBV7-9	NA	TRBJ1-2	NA	CASSLFKPNYGYTF	TGTGCCAGCAGCTTATTTAAACCTAACTATGGCTACACCTTC
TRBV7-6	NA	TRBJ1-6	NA	CASSLGGFQSSPLHF	TGTGCCAGCAGCTTAGGAGGGTTTCAATCCTCACCCCTCCACTTT
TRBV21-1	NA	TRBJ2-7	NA	CASSKGRVGSYEQYF	TGTGCCAGCAGCAAAGGTCGTGTAGGTTCCTACGAGCAGTACTTC
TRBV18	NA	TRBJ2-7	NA	CASSPPPTSESYEQYF	TGTGCCAGCTCACCACCTCCGACTAGTGAGTCCTACGAGCAGTACTTC
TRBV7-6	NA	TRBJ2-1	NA	CASSLWWGLNEQFF	TGTGCCAGCAGCCTCTGGTGGGGGCTGAATGAGCAGTTCTTC
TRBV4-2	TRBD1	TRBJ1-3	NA	CASSKYTGGGNTIYF	TGTGCCAGCAGTAAATACACAGGGGGCGGAAACACCATATATTTT
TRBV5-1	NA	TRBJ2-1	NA	CASTQDYSYNEQFF	TGCGCCAGCACACAGGACTATTCCTACAATGAGCAGTTCTTC
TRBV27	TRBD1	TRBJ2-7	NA	CASSRQGSSSYEQYF	TGTGCCAGCAGTCGACAGGGGTCTAGCTCCTACGAGCAGTACTTC
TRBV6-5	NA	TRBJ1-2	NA	CASSYSGRANYGYTF	TGTGCCAGCAGTTACTCGGGACGCGCCAACTATGGCTACACCTTC
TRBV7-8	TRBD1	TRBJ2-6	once	CASSPAGQGRVILTF	TGTGCCAGCAGCCCTGCGGGACAGGGCCGGGTAATCCTGACTTTC
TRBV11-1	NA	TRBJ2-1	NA	CASSEEARQARYDYYNEQFF	TGTGCCAGCAGCGAAGAGGCGCGACAGGCCCGGTATGACTACTACAATGAGCAGTTCTTC
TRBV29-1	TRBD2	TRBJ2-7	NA	CSVTSGRGYEQYF	TGCAGCGTCACTAGCGGGAGGGGCTACGAGCAGTACTTC
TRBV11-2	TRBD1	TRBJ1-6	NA	CASSFGTGSGSPLHF	TGTGCCAGCAGCTTCGGGACAGGGAGTGGTTCACCCCTCCACTTT
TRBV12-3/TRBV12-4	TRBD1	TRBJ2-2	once	CASSFVFRVRTGSDTGELFF	TGTGCCAGCAGTTTCGTGTTCCGAGTCCGGACAGGGAGTGACACCGGGGAGCTGTTTTTT
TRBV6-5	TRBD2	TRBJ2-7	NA	CASTPSGGYEQYF	TGTGCCAGCACCCCCTCGGGGGGTTACGAGCAGTACTTC
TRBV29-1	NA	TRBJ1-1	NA	CSGLGGGEAFF	TGCAGCGGCCTAGGAGGGGGAGAGGCTTTCTTT
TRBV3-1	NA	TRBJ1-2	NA	CASSEDPWNYGYTF	TGTGCCAGCAGCGAGGACCCGTGGAACTATGGCTACACCTTC
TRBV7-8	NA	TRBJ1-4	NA	CASSLDPRELNEKLFF	TGTGCCAGCAGCTTAGATCCCCGAGAATTAAATGAAAAACTGTTTTTT
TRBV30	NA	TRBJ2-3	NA	CAWSGGGGADTQYF	TGTGCCTGGAGTGGGGGGGGCGGGGCAGATACGCAGTATTTT
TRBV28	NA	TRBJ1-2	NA	CASSLAVGLSYGYTF	TGTGCCAGCAGTCTCGCGGTAGGGCTTAGCTATGGCTACACCTTC
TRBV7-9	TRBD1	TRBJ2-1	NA	CASSPRTGHSYNEQFF	TGTGCCAGCAGCCCAAGGACAGGCCATTCCTACAATGAGCAGTTCTTC
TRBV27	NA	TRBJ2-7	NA	CASSGGPLYEQYF	TGTGCCAGCAGCGGGGGGCCTCTCTACGAGCAGTACTTC
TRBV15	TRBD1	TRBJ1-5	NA	CATSRTGVYSNQPQHF	TGTGCCACCAGCAGAACAGGGGTTTATAGCAATCAGCCCCAGCATTTT